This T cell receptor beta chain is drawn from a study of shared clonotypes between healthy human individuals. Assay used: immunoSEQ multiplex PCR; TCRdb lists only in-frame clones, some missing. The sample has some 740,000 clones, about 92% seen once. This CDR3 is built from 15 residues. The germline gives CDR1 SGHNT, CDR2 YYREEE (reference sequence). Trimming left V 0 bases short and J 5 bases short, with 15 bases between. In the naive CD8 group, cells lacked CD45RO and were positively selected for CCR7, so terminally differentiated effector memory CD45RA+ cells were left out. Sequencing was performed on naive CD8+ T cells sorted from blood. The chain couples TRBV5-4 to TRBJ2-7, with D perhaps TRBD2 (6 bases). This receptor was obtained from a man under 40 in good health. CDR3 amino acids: CASSLGGRERDEQYF. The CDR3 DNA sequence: TGTGCCAGCAGCTTGGGTGGCAGGGAGCGGGACGAGCAGTACTTC.